This T cell receptor (beta chain) was obtained from a study of T cell responses to AZD1222 COVID-19 vaccine. The assay was immunoSEQ multiplex PCR, and TCRdb's table has in-frame clones only and misses some. The table lists about 180,000 clones, around 87% of them singletons. This clone has just one count. Germline V gene lookup returns CDR1 SGHDT and CDR2 YYEEEE. The CDR3 consists of 12 residues. V shed 3 bases and J shed 7 bases, with 8 bases lying between them. The source is an adult in good health. The material was peripheral blood, obtained on day 0 of AZD1222 vaccination. The chain is built from TRBV5-6 and TRBJ2-4; unclear D gene. CDR3 in DNA: TGTGCCAGCAGCTGGGCCGAGAACATTCAGTACTTC. It yields the protein CASSWAENIQYF.